This is a list of T cell receptor beta chains from one sample in a study of CD8+CD57+ T cells in acquired aplastic anemia. TCRdb re-called the reads through MiXCR, storing one row per CDR3 protein. The sample has more than 95,000 distinct CDR3 sequences; about two fifths are singletons. What was sequenced was sorted CD4+, CD8+, or CD8+CD57+ T cells (not recorded which) from PBMCs. Source of these receptors: a human donor with aplastic anemia. The CDR3 runs from the conserved cysteine through the conserved F or W. Fields, in order: D gene, V gene, J gene, clone size, CDR3 protein, CDR3 DNA. A D gene is named only where the DNA matches it firmly. Size is stated for part of the rows, as once, few or many counts, or as a class when the clone is expanded.

NA,TRBV6-6,TRBJ2-4,few,CASSYSAGVGNIQYF,TGTGCCAGCAGTTACTCGGCAGGGGTGGGAAACATTCAGTACTTC
TRBD2,TRBV5-6,TRBJ2-3,many,CASSLFRAGAHTQYF,TGTGCCAGCAGCTTGTTTCGAGCGGGGGCCCATACGCAGTATTTT
NA,TRBV15,TRBJ2-5,NA,CATSTFPQETQYF,TGTGCCACCAGCACGTTCCCCCAAGAGACCCAGTACTTC
NA,TRBV7-2,TRBJ2-3,NA,CASSTRRGDTQYF,TGTGCCAGCAGCACCAGGAGGGGGGATACGCAGTATTTT
TRBD1,TRBV2,TRBJ1-5,NA,CASSVGQGGGSQPQHF,TGTGCCAGCAGTGTGGGACAGGGGGGAGGATCTCAGCCCCAGCATTTT
NA,TRBV10-1,TRBJ2-1,NA,CASSGRDNEQFF,TGCGCCAGCAGCGGTAGGGATAATGAGCAGTTCTTC
TRBD1,TRBV6-1,TRBJ2-3,few,CASREAGQGFTDTQYF,TGTGCCAGCAGAGAGGCCGGACAGGGTTTCACAGATACGCAGTATTTT
NA,TRBV15,TRBJ2-5,NA,CAWSVQSGKETQYF,TGTGCCTGGAGCGTACAATCGGGTAAAGAGACCCAGTACTTC
TRBD1,TRBV4-2,TRBJ2-7,many,CASSLRTGGPYEQYF,TGTGCCAGCAGCCTCCGGACAGGAGGACCCTACGAGCAGTACTTC
NA,TRBV15,TRBJ1-2,NA,CAASRDGPTYGYTF,TGTGCCGCCAGCAGAGATGGGCCGACCTATGGCTACACCTTC
NA,TRBV5-4,TRBJ1-3,NA,CASSLGAPGLISGNTIYF,TGTGCCAGCAGCTTGGGGGCTCCGGGACTGATCTCTGGAAACACCATATATTTT
NA,TRBV2,TRBJ2-2,many,CASSPRGTGTGELFF,TGTGCCAGCAGTCCCCGAGGAACGGGGACCGGGGAGCTGTTTTTT
TRBD1,TRBV29-1,TRBJ1-1,once,CSVKGQGDTEAFF,TGCAGCGTGAAAGGACAGGGGGACACTGAAGCTTTCTTT
TRBD1,TRBV20-1,TRBJ1-4,many,CSAPRQGAQGKLFF,TGCAGTGCTCCCCGACAGGGGGCGCAGGGGAAACTGTTTTTT
TRBD2,TRBV7-2,TRBJ2-5,NA,CASSLGGTSQETQYF,TGTGCCAGCAGCTTAGGTGGGACTAGCCAAGAGACCCAGTACTTC
NA,TRBV2,TRBJ1-1,many,CASRLQGQHALTEAFF,TGTGCCAGCAGGCTACAGGGCCAACACGCCCTAACTGAAGCTTTCTTT
NA,TRBV6-1,TRBJ1-6,many,CASSPDSGFSSYNSPLHF,TGTGCCAGCAGTCCAGATTCAGGGTTTAGCTCCTATAATTCACCCCTCCACTTT
NA,TRBV9,TRBJ1-1,NA,CASSSRGLQQGSTEAFF,TGTGCCAGCAGCTCAAGAGGGTTACAGCAAGGTAGCACTGAAGCTTTCTTT
TRBD2,TRBV15,TRBJ2-7,NA,CATSRDVGLAGNYEQYF,TGTGCCACCAGCAGAGATGTAGGACTAGCGGGGAACTACGAGCAGTACTTC
TRBD2,TRBV5-5,TRBJ2-6,many,CASSSGRGGTLTF,TGTGCCAGCAGCTCGGGACGGGGGGGTACCCTGACTTTC
TRBD1,TRBV10-1,TRBJ1-1,NA,CASSRTGLTEAFF,TGCGCCAGCAGTCGGACAGGGCTTACTGAAGCTTTCTTT
NA,TRBV5-5,TRBJ2-7,many,CASSLQSSYEQYF,TGTGCCAGCAGCTTGCAGAGCTCCTACGAGCAGTACTTC
TRBD1,TRBV9,TRBJ1-1,NA,CASSGDRAVRTEAFF,TGTGCCAGCAGCGGAGACAGGGCAGTAAGGACTGAAGCTTTCTTT
TRBD1,TRBV15,TRBJ2-2,NA,CATSGRDRAAGELFF,TGTGCCACCAGCGGCCGGGACAGGGCGGCCGGGGAGCTGTTTTTT
NA,TRBV5-1,TRBJ1-5,many,CASSLESKDQPQHF,TGCGCCAGCAGCCTCGAATCGAAGGATCAGCCCCAGCATTTT
TRBD1,TRBV5-1,TRBJ2-2,many,CASSLTGDTGELFF,TGCGCCAGCAGCTTGACAGGGGACACCGGGGAGCTGTTTTTT
NA,TRBV2,TRBJ1-5,many,CASSQRPASNQPQHF,TGTGCCAGCAGTCAAAGACCAGCTAGCAATCAGCCCCAGCATTTT
NA,TRBV7-9,TRBJ2-3,NA,CASSLMGTDTQYF,TGTGCCAGCAGCTTAATGGGCACAGATACGCAGTATTTT
TRBD2,TRBV6-5,TRBJ2-2,NA,CASSYRSSGGSGELLF,TGTGCCAGCAGTTACCGGTCCAGCGGGGGGTCCGGGGAGCTGCTTTTT
NA,TRBV20-1,TRBJ1-1,once,CSARDPAGNTEAFF,TGCAGTGCTAGAGATCCAGCCGGGAACACTGAAGCTTTCTTT
NA,TRBV9,TRBJ2-2,many,CASSVPSEGGNGELFF,TGTGCCAGCAGCGTCCCCTCAGAAGGGGGGAACGGGGAGCTGTTTTTT
NA,TRBV2,TRBJ1-2,NA,CAVKGAEVDGYTF,TGTGCCGTAAAAGGAGCGGAGGTGGATGGCTACACCTTC
TRBD1,TRBV11-2,TRBJ2-1,NA,CASSRSGGARNEQFF,TGTGCCAGCAGCCGCTCAGGGGGCGCGAGGAATGAGCAGTTCTTC
NA,TRBV7-9,TRBJ2-7,NA,CASSQDQTYEQYF,TGCGCCAGCAGCCAAGATCAAACCTACGAGCAGTACTTC
TRBD1,TRBV2,TRBJ1-6,NA,CASSERDREGDNSPLHF,TGTGCCAGCAGTGAAAGGGACAGGGAAGGTGATAATTCACCCCTCCACTTT
NA,TRBV24-1,TRBJ1-5,NA,CATSDPQTGNQPQHF,TGTGCCACCAGTGATCCCCAGACGGGGAATCAGCCCCAGCATTTT
TRBD1,TRBV9,TRBJ1-2,many,CASSPRQGGYGYTF,TGTGCCAGCAGCCCGCGACAGGGCGGCTATGGCTACACCTTC
NA,TRBV15,TRBJ2-3,medium-sized,CATSRDPRDTQYF,TGTGCCACCAGCAGGGACCCTCGGGATACGCAGTATTTT
NA,TRBV30,TRBJ1-2,many,CAWSEVGYTF,TGTGCCTGGAGTGAGGTCGGCTACACCTTC
TRBD2,TRBV7-2,TRBJ2-7,NA,CASSLSGGEEQYF,TGTGCCAGCAGCTTGAGTGGGGGGGAGGAGCAGTACTTC
NA,TRBV7-2,TRBJ2-3,many,CASSRQGRIPNTDTQYF,TGTGCCAGCAGCCGTCAGGGTCGGATCCCCAACACAGATACGCAGTATTTT
TRBD2,TRBV20-1,TRBJ2-5,many,CSARRRGGRETQYF,TGCAGTGCCCGACGGCGGGGGGGCCGGGAGACCCAGTACTTC
NA,TRBV10-3,TRBJ1-1,many,CAISGSGEGDTEAFF,TGTGCCATCAGTGGGTCGGGCGAAGGGGATACTGAAGCTTTCTTT
TRBD1,TRBV29-1,TRBJ2-7,NA,CSVMTGVGGYEQYF,TGCAGCGTCATGACAGGGGTAGGGGGATACGAGCAGTACTTC
NA,TRBV2,TRBJ2-3,many,CASSEDGILNTQYF,TGTGCCAGCAGTGAAGATGGGATTCTGAATACGCAGTATTTT
TRBD2,TRBV7-3,TRBJ2-5,NA,CASSLGGGPQETQYF,TGTGCCAGCAGCTTAGGCGGGGGGCCTCAAGAGACCCAGTACTTC
TRBD1,TRBV5-5,TRBJ1-1,few,CASRHIINRGRTEAFF,TGTGCCAGCAGGCATATAATCAACAGGGGGAGGACTGAAGCTTTCTTT
TRBD2,TRBV4-3,TRBJ2-3,NA,CASSQDLIMGGTDTQYF,TGCGCCAGCAGCCAAGATCTTATTATGGGGGGGACAGATACGCAGTATTTT
NA,TRBV7-9,TRBJ1-2,many,CASSLETSYGYTF,TGTGCCAGCAGCTTAGAAACATCGTATGGCTACACCTTC
NA,TRBV27,TRBJ2-7,many,CASRRRGQNSYEQYF,TGTGCCAGCCGACGGAGGGGCCAGAACTCCTACGAGCAGTACTTC
NA,TRBV19,TRBJ1-2,NA,CASTSEQKFYGYTF,TGTGCCAGTACGTCGGAACAGAAGTTCTATGGCTACACCTTC
TRBD2,TRBV19,TRBJ2-7,many,CASSLSRDYNEQYF,TGTGCCAGTAGTCTCAGCCGGGACTACAACGAGCAGTACTTC